This entry describes one T cell receptor (beta chain). The record originates from a study of blood T cell repertoires in COVID-19. The table came from immunoSEQ multiplex PCR; TCRdb's copy has only in-frame clones and leaves some out. The sample holds 75,000 to 100,000 clones, around four fifths seen once. CDR1 MDHEN and CDR2 SYDVKM come from the germline V gene. This CDR3 has 13 amino acids. V was shortened by 5 bases and J by 4 bases, with 11 bases between the two germline ends. Specimen: peripheral blood. V is TRBV28 and J is TRBJ1-1; a possible D gene is TRBD1 (5 bases). The source is a human donor in a cohort sampled during active COVID-19. The CDR3 protein is CASSPPGGTEAFF. CDR3 DNA: TGTGCCAGCAGTCCCCCGGGGGGCACTGAAGCTTTCTTT.